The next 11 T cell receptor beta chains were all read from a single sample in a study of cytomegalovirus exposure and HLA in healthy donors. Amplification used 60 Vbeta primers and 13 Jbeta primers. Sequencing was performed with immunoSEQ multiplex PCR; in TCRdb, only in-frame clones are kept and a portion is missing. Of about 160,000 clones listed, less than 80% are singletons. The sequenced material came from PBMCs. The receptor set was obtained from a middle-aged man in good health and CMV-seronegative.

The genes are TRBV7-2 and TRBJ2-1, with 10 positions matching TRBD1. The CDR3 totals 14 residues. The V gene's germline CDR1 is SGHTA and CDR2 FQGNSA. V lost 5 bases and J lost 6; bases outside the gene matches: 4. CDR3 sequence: CASSPDRGLNEQFF. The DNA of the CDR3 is TGTGCCAGCAGCCCCGACAGGGGGCTCAATGAGCAGTTCTTC.

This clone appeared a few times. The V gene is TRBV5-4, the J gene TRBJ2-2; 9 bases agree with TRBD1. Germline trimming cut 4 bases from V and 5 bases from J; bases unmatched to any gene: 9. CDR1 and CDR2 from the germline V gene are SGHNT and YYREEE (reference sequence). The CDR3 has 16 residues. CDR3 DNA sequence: TGTGCCAGCAGCCCCTACGCGGGACAGGGAACCGGGGAGCTGTTTTTT. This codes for CASSPYAGQGTGELFF.

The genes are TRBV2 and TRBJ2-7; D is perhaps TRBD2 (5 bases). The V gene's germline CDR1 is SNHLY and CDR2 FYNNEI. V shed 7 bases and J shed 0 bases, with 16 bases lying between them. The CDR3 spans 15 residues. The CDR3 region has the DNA TGTGCCAGCACTAGCAGTACGGTCTTCTCCTACGAGCAGTACTTC. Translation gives CASTSSTVFSYEQYF.

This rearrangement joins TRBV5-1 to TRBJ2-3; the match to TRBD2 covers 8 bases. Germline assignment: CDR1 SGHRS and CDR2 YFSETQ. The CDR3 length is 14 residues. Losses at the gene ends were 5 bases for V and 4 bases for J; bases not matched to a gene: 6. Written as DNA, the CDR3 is TGCGCCAGCAGTCGGGAGGGCCTTTCAGATACGCAGTATTTT. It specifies CASSREGLSDTQYF.

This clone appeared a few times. The CDR3 DNA follows: TGTGCTAGTGGTTTGCCGGACAGGGAAAACACTGAAGCTTTCTTT. It is translated as CASGLPDRENTEAFF. V is TRBV12-5 and J is TRBJ1-1; 8 bases map to TRBD1. Trimming at V came to 2 bases and at J to 2 bases, leaving 4 bases not matched to a gene. This CDR3 is 15 amino acids long. The germline gives CDR1 LGHNT, CDR2 FRNRAP. The variable domain in full, with the rest retrieved from reference TRBV12-5 and TRBJ1-1, is DARVTQTPRHKVTEMGQEVTMRCQPILGHNTVFWYRQTMMQGLELLAYFRNRAPLDDSGMPKDRFSAEMPDATLATLKIQPSEPRDSAVYFCASGLPDRENTEAFFGQGTRLTVV.

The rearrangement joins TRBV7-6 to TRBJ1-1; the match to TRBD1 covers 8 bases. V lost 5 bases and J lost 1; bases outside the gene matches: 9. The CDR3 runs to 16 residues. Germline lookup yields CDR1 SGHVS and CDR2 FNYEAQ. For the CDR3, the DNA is TGTGCCAGCAGCCGTCGGGGGGACAGGACGAACACTGAAGCTTTCTTT. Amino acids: CASSRRGDRTNTEAFF.

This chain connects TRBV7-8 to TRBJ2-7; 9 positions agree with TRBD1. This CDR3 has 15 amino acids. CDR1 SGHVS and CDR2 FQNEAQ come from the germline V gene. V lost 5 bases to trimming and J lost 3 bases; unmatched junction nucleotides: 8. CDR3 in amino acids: CASSVQGATVYEQYF. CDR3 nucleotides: TGTGCCAGCAGCGTACAGGGGGCGACCGTCTACGAGCAGTACTTC.

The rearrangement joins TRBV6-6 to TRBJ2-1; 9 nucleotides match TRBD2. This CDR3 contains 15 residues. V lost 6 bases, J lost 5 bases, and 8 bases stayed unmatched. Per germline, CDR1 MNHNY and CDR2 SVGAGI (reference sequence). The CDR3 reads CASSPYSGSNNEQFF. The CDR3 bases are TGTGCCAGCAGCCCGTATAGCGGGAGCAACAATGAGCAGTTCTTC.

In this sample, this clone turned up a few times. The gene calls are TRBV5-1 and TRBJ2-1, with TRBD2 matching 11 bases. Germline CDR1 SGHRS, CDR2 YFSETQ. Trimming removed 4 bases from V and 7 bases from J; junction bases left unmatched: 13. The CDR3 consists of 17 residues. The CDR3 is CASSPEGSASGGNEQFF. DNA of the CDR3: TGCGCCAGCAGCCCAGAAGGATCGGCTAGCGGGGGGAATGAGCAGTTCTTC.

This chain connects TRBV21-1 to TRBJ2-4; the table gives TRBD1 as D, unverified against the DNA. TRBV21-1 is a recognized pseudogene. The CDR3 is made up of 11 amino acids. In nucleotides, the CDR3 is TGTGCCAGCGGCCGGGACAGAGGCAAGTACTTC. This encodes CASGRDRGKYF.

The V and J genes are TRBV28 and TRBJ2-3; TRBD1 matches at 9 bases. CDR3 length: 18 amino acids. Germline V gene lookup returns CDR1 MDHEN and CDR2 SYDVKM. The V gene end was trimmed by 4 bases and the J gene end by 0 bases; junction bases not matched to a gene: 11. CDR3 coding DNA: TGTGCCAGCAGTTACCCTCAACAGGGGGCAGGAAGCACAGATACGCAGTATTTT. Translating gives CASSYPQQGAGSTDTQYF.